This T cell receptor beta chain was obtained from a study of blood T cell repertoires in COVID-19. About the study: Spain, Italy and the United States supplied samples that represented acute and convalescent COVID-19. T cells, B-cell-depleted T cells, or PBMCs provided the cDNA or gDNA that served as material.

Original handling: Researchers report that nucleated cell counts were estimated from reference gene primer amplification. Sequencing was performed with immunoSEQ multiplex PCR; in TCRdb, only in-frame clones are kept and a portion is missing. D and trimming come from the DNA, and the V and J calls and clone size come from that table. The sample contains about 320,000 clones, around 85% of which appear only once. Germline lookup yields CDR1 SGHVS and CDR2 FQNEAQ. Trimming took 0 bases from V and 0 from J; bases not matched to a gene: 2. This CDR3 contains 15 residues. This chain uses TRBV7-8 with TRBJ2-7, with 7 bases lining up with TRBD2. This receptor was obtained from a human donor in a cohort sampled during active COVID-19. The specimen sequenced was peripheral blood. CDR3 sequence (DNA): TGTGCCAGCAGCTTAGCTAGCGGGTTCTCCTACGAGCAGTACTTC. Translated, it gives CASSLASGFSYEQYF.